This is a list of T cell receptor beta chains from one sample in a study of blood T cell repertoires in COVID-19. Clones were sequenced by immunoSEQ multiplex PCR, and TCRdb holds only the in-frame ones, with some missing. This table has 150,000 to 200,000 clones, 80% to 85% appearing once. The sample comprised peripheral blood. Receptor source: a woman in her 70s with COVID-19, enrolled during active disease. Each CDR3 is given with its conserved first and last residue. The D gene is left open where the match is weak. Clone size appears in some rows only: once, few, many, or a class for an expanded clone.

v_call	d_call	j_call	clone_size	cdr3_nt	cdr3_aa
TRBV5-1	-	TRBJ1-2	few	TGCGCCAGCAGCCATGACAGTAACTATGGCTACACCTTC	CASSHDSNYGYTF
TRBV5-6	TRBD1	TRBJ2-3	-	TGTGCCAGCAGCTTCGACAGGGGAACAGATACGCAGTATTTT	CASSFDRGTDTQYF
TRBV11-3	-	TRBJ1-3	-	TGTGCCAGCAGCTCGGGACATTCTGGAAACACCATATATTTT	CASSSGHSGNTIYF
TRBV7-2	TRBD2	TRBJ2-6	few	TGTGCCAGCAGCTTAGGCGGGGGGAGGGGGGCCAACGTCCTGACTTTC	CASSLGGGRGANVLTF
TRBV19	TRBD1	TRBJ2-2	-	TGTGCCAGTAGGACAGGGGAGGCGCGCACCGGGGAGCTGTTTTTT	CASRTGEARTGELFF
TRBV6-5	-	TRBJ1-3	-	TGTGCCAGCGAAAGGGAGGGTGGAAACACCATATATTTT	CASEREGGNTIYF
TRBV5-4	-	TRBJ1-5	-	TGTGCCAGCAGCCCCGACGGGAGAGACCAGCCCCAGCATTTT	CASSPDGRDQPQHF
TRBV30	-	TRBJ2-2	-	TGTGCCTGGAGTAGAAGCGCCGGGGAGCTGTTTTTT	CAWSRSAGELFF
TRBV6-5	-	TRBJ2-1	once	TGTGCCAGCAGAGACACAGGGTGGCTCAATGAGCAGTTCTTC	CASRDTGWLNEQFF
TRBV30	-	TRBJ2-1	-	TGTGCCTGGAGTCGTAGGAGGGCAGGCAATGAGCAGTTCTTC	CAWSRRRAGNEQFF
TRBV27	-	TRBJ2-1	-	TGTGCCAGCAGTACCGTTCTAGCGAGCTCCTACAATGAGCAGTTCTTC	CASSTVLASSYNEQFF
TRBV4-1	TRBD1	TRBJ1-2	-	TGCGCCAGCAGCCAAGTGGAGGGGGCGCAAAGGGGGGGCTACACCTTC	CASSQVEGAQRGGYTF
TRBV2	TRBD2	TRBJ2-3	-	TGTGCCAGAAGCGGGGGGGCGGGTTACACAGATACGCAGTATTTT	CARSGGAGYTDTQYF
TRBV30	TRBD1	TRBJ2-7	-	TGTGCCTGGAGTGTACGTGGGGGGACAGGGTTCAACGAGCAGTACTTC	CAWSVRGGTGFNEQYF
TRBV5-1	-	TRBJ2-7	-	TGCGCCAGCAGGTTGGCCAACTACGAGCAGTACTTC	CASRLANYEQYF
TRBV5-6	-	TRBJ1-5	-	TGTGCCAGCAGCTTGGTAGGGGATAGCAATCAGCCCCAGCATTTT	CASSLVGDSNQPQHF
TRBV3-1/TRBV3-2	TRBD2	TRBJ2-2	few	TGTGCCAGCAGCCAAGAGGCCAAGCGGGGGAACACCGGGGAGCTGTTTTTT	CASSQEAKRGNTGELFF
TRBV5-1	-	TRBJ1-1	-	TGCGCCAGCAGCTTGGGCGGCAGGAACACTGAAGCTTTCTTT	CASSLGGRNTEAFF
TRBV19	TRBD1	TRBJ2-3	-	TGTGCCATTGGGACAGCCACAGATACGCAGTATTTT	CAIGTATDTQYF
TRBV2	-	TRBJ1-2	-	TGTGCCAGCAGTGAAGACAGGAACTATGGCTACACCTTC	CASSEDRNYGYTF
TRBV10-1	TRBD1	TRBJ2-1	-	TGCGCCAGCAGGACAGGGGGCTCGGACAATGAGCAGTTCTTC	CASRTGGSDNEQFF
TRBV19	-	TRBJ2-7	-	TGTGCCAGTAGTATCTACCGAGGAGAGCAGTACTTC	CASSIYRGEQYF
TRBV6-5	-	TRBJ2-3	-	TGTGCCAGCAGGCGGGACAGCGCTAGCACAGATACGCAGTATTTT	CASRRDSASTDTQYF
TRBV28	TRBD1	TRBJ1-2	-	TGTGCCAGCGACAGGGCCAAAAACTATGGCTACACCTTC	CASDRAKNYGYTF
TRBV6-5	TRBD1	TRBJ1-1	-	TGTGCCAGCAGCCGATCGGACAGGGGTGGGGCTTTCTTT	CASSRSDRGGAFF
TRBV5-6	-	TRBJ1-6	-	TGTGCCAGCAGCTCTGGGAGCCCCTATAATTCACCCCTCCACTTT	CASSSGSPYNSPLHF
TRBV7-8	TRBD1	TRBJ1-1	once	TGTGCCAGCAGCTCGGGACAGGGCACGAACACTGAAGCTTTCTTT	CASSSGQGTNTEAFF
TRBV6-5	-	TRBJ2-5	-	TGTGCCAGCACAAGCGGCAGCACACAAGAGACCCAGTACTTC	CASTSGSTQETQYF
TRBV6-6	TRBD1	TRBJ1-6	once	TGTGCCAGCAGTAAGGGACAGCTAAATTCACCCCTCCACTTT	CASSKGQLNSPLHF
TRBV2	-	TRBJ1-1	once	TGTGCCAGCGACAGAATGAACACTGAAGCTTTCTTT	CASDRMNTEAFF
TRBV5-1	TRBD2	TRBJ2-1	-	TGCGCCAGCAGCACAACGGGGGGTTCCTACAATGAGCAGTTCTTC	CASSTTGGSYNEQFF
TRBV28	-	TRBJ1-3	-	TGTGCCAGCAGTTTACCGCCCGGCTCTGGAAACACCATATATTTT	CASSLPPGSGNTIYF
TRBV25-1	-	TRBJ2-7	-	TGTGCCAGCAGTGTACAGGGAAGGGCCGAGCAGTACTTC	CASSVQGRAEQYF
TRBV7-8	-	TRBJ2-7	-	TGTGCCAGCAGCTCCAAGGGTGGGGGGACCTACGAGCAGTACTTC	CASSSKGGGTYEQYF
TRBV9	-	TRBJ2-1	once	TGTGCCAGCAGCGTTAGCCCCTACAATGAGCAGTTCTTC	CASSVSPYNEQFF
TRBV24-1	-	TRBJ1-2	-	TGTGCCACCAGTGACACACAGGTGTTCTATGGCTACACCTTC	CATSDTQVFYGYTF
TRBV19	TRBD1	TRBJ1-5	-	TGTGCCAGTAGTCCATCCCGACAGGGGGGCAATCAGCCCCAGCATTTT	CASSPSRQGGNQPQHF
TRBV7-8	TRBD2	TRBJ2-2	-	TGTGCCAGCAGAACCTCGACTAGCTCCGGGGAGCTGTTTTTT	CASRTSTSSGELFF
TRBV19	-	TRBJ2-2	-	TGTGCCAGTATTTCGGGAATAGTAACCACCGGGGAGCTGTTTTTT	CASISGIVTTGELFF
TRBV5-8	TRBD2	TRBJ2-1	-	TGTGCCAGCAGCTTGGCTATTAGCGGGTTCGTGGGGCTAGAGCAGTTCTTC	CASSLAISGFVGLEQFF
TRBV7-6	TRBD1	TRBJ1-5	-	TGTGCCAGCAGCCATGGGGCAGGGGGCTCCCTAGGGAGCAATCAGCCCCAGCATTTT	CASSHGAGGSLGSNQPQHF
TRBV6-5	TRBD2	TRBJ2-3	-	TGTGCCAGCAGTTATGGACTAGCGATGACAGATACGCAGTATTTT	CASSYGLAMTDTQYF
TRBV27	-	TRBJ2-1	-	TGTGCCAGCAGTTTAAGGCCCCAGCGGAGCTCCTACAATGAGCAGTTCTTC	CASSLRPQRSSYNEQFF
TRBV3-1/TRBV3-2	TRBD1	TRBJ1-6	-	TGTGCCAGCAGCCCTACAGGGGCGACGGATAATTCACCCCTCCACTTT	CASSPTGATDNSPLHF
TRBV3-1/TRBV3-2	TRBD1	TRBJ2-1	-	TGTGCCAGCAGCCATACACCCATAGGGGGCCATGGGCAGTTCTTC	CASSHTPIGGHGQFF
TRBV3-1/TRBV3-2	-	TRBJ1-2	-	TGTGCCAGCAGCCATCCCACATCCTATGGCTACACCTTC	CASSHPTSYGYTF
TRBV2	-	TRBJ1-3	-	TGTGCCAGCAGAAGGACAGACCGCTCTGGAAACACCATATATTTT	CASRRTDRSGNTIYF
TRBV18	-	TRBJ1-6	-	TGTGCCAGCTCACCAAAGGTTCAGGCTAATTCACCCCTCCACTTT	CASSPKVQANSPLHF
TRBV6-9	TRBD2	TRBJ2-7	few	TGTGCCAGCAGTAAACGGCCGGGACTAGCTAACCCTTCCTACGAGCAGTACTTC	CASSKRPGLANPSYEQYF
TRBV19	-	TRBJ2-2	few	TGTGCCAGTCCAAAAGAGGGAAAGACCATAGCGAGAGATCTCCCCGGGGAGCTGTTTTTT	CASPKEGKTIARDLPGELFF
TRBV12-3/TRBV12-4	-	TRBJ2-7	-	TGTGCCAGCAGTTTAGGGGACACCTACGAGCAGTACTTC	CASSLGDTYEQYF
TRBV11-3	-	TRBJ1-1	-	TGTGCCAGCAGCTTAGATCTGGGGAAGGCCGACAGTAACACTGAAGCTTTCTTT	CASSLDLGKADSNTEAFF
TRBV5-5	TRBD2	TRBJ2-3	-	TGTGCCAGCAGCTACGGGACTAGCGGGACAGCTAGCACAGATACGCAGTATTTT	CASSYGTSGTASTDTQYF
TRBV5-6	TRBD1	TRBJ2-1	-	TGTGCCAGCAGCCTACAGGGGGCAGGGACTGCGGCGGTATTCTTC	CASSLQGAGTAAVFF
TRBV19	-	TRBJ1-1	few	TGTGCCAGTAGTATTGGAGGTACGAACACTGAAGCTTTCTTT	CASSIGGTNTEAFF
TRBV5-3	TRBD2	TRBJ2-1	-	TGTGCCAGAATAGCGGGAGGGTTGTCCTACAATGAGCAGTTCTTC	CARIAGGLSYNEQFF
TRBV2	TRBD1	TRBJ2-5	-	TGTGCCAGCGCAGGACAGGGGACCATTTCCACACAGACCCAGTACTTC	CASAGQGTISTQTQYF